The T cell receptor (beta chain) under discussion was sequenced for a study of T cells in narcolepsy. CDR3 length equals 14 residues. Germline V gene data show CDR1 as LNHDA and CDR2 as SQIVND (reference sequence). V lost 7 bases, J lost 5 bases, and 8 bases stayed unmatched. This table comes from immunoSEQ multiplex PCR, and its TCRdb copy is limited to in-frame clones, with some not included. This sample has over 10,000 clones, with around nine tenths found just once. This TCR was sampled from a human donor with narcolepsy. Sequences were obtained from CD45RA- memory CD4+ T cells from PBMCs. The chain combines TRBV19 with TRBJ1-1, with 9 bases identical to TRBD1. The CDR3, as DNA: TGTGCCAGTACCGCCGGACAGGGGAAAACTGAAGCTTTCTTT. This gives the protein CASTAGQGKTEAFF.